Shown below are 29 T cell receptor beta chains from a single sample sequenced in a study of T cells in Graves' hyperthyroidism and ophthalmopathy. Amplification of TCR beta CDR3 regions used RNA as the template. An initial round of RT-PCR targeting the TCR CDR3 relied on the HTBI primer set. TCRdb fed the multiplex PCR reads into MiXCR, producing one record per CDR3 protein. Among hundreds of thousands of distinct CDR3 sequences listed, approximately 15% were seen once. The specimen sequenced was blood. Every receptor here comes from a woman younger than 45 with Graves' hyperthyroidism that later progressed to Graves' ophthalmopathy.

This clonotype was detected many times. This chain connects TRBV6-2 or TRBV6-3 to TRBJ2-7; 13 bases align to TRBD2. This CDR3 comprises 15 residues. Germline assignment: CDR1 MNHEY and CDR2 SVGEGT. The trim removed 6 bases at V and 5 bases at J, leaving 7 bases unmatched. CDR3: CASSITGTSGNEQYF. CDR3 DNA: TGTGCCAGCAGCATTACCGGGACTAGCGGGAACGAGCAGTACTTC.

This clonotype was counted between two and nine times. This rearrangement joins TRBV9 to TRBJ2-7; D not certain. Looked up from germline, CDR1 is SGDLS and CDR2 is YYNGEE. V lost 1 base and J 3 bases, leaving 14 bases between the germline ends. There are 15 residues in the CDR3. CDR3 bases: TGTGCCAGCAGCGTAACCCTCTCAGGCGACTACGAGCAGTACTTC. Residues: CASSVTLSGDYEQYF.

This clonotype was picked up many times. The CDR3 nucleotides are TGTGCCAGCAGTTTAGGGACGCAGGGGGCTGAGGAGACCCAGTACTTC. Amino acids: CASSLGTQGAEETQYF. The chain employs TRBV28 and TRBJ2-5; 8 positions match TRBD1. CDR1 and CDR2 from the germline V gene are MDHEN and SYDVKM. J lost 5 bases, V lost 2 bases, and 10 bases had no gene match. The CDR3 length is 16 residues.

The J gene is TRBJ2-1, the V gene TRBV19; 12 nucleotides line up with TRBD1. The V gene end was trimmed by 4 bases and the J gene end by 8 bases; junction bases not matched to a gene: 6. The CDR3 runs to 15 residues. Germline values: CDR1 LNHDA, CDR2 SQIVND (reference sequence). CDR3 residues: CASSRAGQGAYEQFF. CDR3 DNA: TGTGCCAGTAGTAGGGCGGGACAGGGGGCCTATGAGCAGTTCTTC. The full variable domain, with the rest looked up from reference TRBV19 and TRBJ2-1, is DGGITQSPKYLFRKEGQNVTLSCEQNLNHDAMYWYRQDPGQGLRLIYYSQIVNDFQKGDIAEGYSVSREKKESFPLTVTSAQKNPTAFYLCASSRAGQGAYEQFFGPGTRLTVL.

This clonotype appeared many times. The V gene is TRBV20-1, the J gene TRBJ2-3, with 7 bases fitting TRBD2. Germline V gene lookup returns CDR1 DFQATT and CDR2 SNEGSKA (reference sequence). V was clipped by 6 bases and J by 6 bases; unmatched bases: 15. There are 15 residues in the CDR3. CDR3 sequence: CSAAGGTRLSDTQYF. CDR3 in DNA: TGCAGTGCCGCCGGGGGGACCCGCCTTAGCGATACGCAGTATTTT.

This clonotype was detected many times. This rearrangement joins TRBV11-2 to TRBJ1-1; D not certain. From germline, CDR1 is SGHAT and CDR2 FQNNGV. V was trimmed by 1 base and J by 1 base, leaving 16 bases between them. This CDR3 has 17 residues. CDR3 amino acids: CASSLGWAPSKNTEAFF. CDR3 sequence (DNA): TGTGCCAGCAGCTTAGGTTGGGCCCCTTCGAAGAACACTGAAGCTTTCTTT.

This clonotype was recorded many times. This chain uses TRBV24-1 with TRBJ2-1; 9 bases map to TRBD2. The CDR3 covers 16 residues. Trimming took 1 base from V and 5 from J; bases not matched to a gene: 5. Germline V gene lookup returns CDR1 KGHDR and CDR2 SFDVKD. The CDR3 loop reads CATSDFRLADHNEQFF. The CDR3 DNA reads as TGTGCCACCAGTGATTTTAGACTAGCGGACCACAATGAGCAGTTCTTC.

The J gene is TRBJ2-1, the V gene TRBV7-2; TRBD1 agrees at 10 bases. Germline V gene data show CDR1 as SGHTA and CDR2 as FQGNSA. The CDR3 is 14 amino acids. Germline trimming cut 0 bases from V and 15 bases from J; bases unmatched to any gene: 8. This chain's CDR3 is CASSLAPDRGIGFF. The CDR3 coding sequence is TGTGCCAGCAGCTTAGCTCCGGACAGGGGGATAGGGTTCTTC. Full variable domain (rest looked up from reference TRBV7-2 and TRBJ2-1): GAGVSQSPSNKVTEKGKDVELRCDPISGHTALYWYRQSLGQGLEFLIYFQGNSAPDKSGLPSDRFSAERTGGSVSTLTIQRTQQEDSAVYLCASSLAPDRGIGFFGPGTRLTVL.

The sample holds many counts of this clonotype. Relative to the germline gene, one junction end is altered; a read error may explain this. This rearrangement joins TRBV28 to TRBJ1-2; D not resolved. The CDR3 sequence is 12 residues long. Germline V gene sequence: CDR1 MDHEN, CDR2 SYDVKM. CDR3 in DNA: TGTGCCAGCAGCAGTTCTAAGTATGGCTACACCTTC. The encoded protein is CASSSSKYGYTF.

Regarding this clonotype: This could be a read error, since a much larger clone is one nucleotide away. The genes are TRBV5-5 and TRBJ1-1, with D possibly being TRBD1 (5 bases). The CDR3 spans 15 residues. Germline CDR1 SGHKS, CDR2 YYEKEE (reference sequence). The chain's CDR3 is CASSLVFGGVTEALF. CDR3 nucleotide sequence: TGTGCCAGCAGCTTGGTGTTTGGAGGGGTCACTGAAGCTTTATTT.

At least ten counts were recorded for this clonotype. DNA for the CDR3: TGCGCCAGCAGCTTGGAAATAGCGGGAGCTGAGCAGTTCTTC. Translating it yields CASSLEIAGAEQFF. The rearrangement uses TRBV5-1 and TRBJ2-1, with 9 bases matching TRBD2. There are 14 residues in the CDR3. In germline, CDR1 is SGHRS, CDR2 YFSETQ. With 0 bases clipped from V and 9 bases from J, the junction kept 4 bases outside the gene matches.

This clonotype was detected ten times or more. The chain links TRBV20-1 to TRBJ2-3, with TRBD2 identical over 10 bases. CDR1 and CDR2 (germline): DFQATT, SNEGSKA (reference sequence). The CDR3 covers 14 residues. J gave up 4 bases and V 4 bases, and 5 bases lay outside the gene matches. The DNA of the CDR3 is TGCAGTGCTATGTCTCTAGCGGGAGCAGATACGCAGTATTTT. Residues: CSAMSLAGADTQYF.

This rearrangement joins TRBV7-2 to TRBJ2-3, with 14 bases matching TRBD2. CDR3 size: 16 residues. Germline CDR1 is SGHTA and CDR2 is FQGNSA. The V gene end was trimmed by 6 bases and the J gene end by 3 bases; junction bases not matched to a gene: 5. The chain's CDR3 is CASRRLAGGLTDTQYF. As DNA, the CDR3 is TGTGCCAGCAGGAGACTAGCGGGAGGGCTTACAGATACGCAGTATTTT.

There are many counts of this clonotype. The chain recombines TRBV12-3 or TRBV12-4 with TRBJ1-4; possibly TRBD1 for D (5 bases). V lost 2 bases and J lost 8, with 12 bases in between. This CDR3 contains 14 residues. This CDR3 is CASSLQGSWEKLFF. CDR3 DNA sequence: TGTGCCAGCAGTTTACAGGGATCATGGGAAAAACTGTTTTTT.

For the CDR3, the DNA is TGTGCCAGCAGTGAGGGACCGCTCTGGAATCAGCCCCAGCATTTT. Encoded protein: CASSEGPLWNQPQHF. The chain links TRBV6-1 to TRBJ1-5; possibly TRBD1 for D (5 bases). The CDR3 spans 15 residues. Trimming stripped 3 bases from V and 4 bases from J, with 13 bases between. CDR1 is MNHNS and CDR2 is SASEGT in the germline V gene.

V is TRBV7-2 and J is TRBJ2-3; possibly TRBD2 for D (6 bases). This CDR3 spans 19 amino acids. V was pared by 5 bases and J by 1 base, with 25 bases between. CDR1 and CDR2 from the germline V gene are SGHTA and FQGNSA. CDR3 sequence reads: CASSRGRPGLVAGTDTQYF. The CDR3 bases are TGTGCCAGCAGCAGAGGCCGCCCGGGGTTGGTAGCGGGCACAGATACGCAGTATTTT.

The chain uses TRBV5-1 and TRBJ2-5, with D possibly TRBD2 on 6 matching bases. The germline V and J ends were trimmed by 4 bases and 2 bases, with 12 bases remaining between them. Germline-derived CDR1 and CDR2 are SGHRS and YFSETQ. The CDR3 spans 14 residues. The CDR3 DNA follows: TGCGCCAGCAGCATGGAGGGGCAGCAAGAGACCCAGTACTTC. This sequence encodes CASSMEGQQETQYF.

The chain is built from TRBV30 and TRBJ1-2; D unclear. The CDR3 length is 14 residues. Trimming cost V 3 bases and J 2 bases, with 13 bases left between them. Per the germline V gene, CDR1 is GTSNPN and CDR2 is SVGIG (reference sequence). CDR3 sequence reads: CAWRVAGSNYGYTF. The CDR3 nucleotides read TGTGCCTGGAGGGTGGCAGGATCCAACTATGGCTACACCTTC.

About this clonotype itself: One base away lies a much larger clone, so this may be a sequencing read error. V is TRBV20-1 and J is TRBJ2-3; D is perhaps TRBD2 (6 bases). CDR3 length equals 12 residues. From germline, CDR1 is DFQATT and CDR2 SNEGSKA (reference sequence). CDR3 DNA: TGCAGCCTTAGCGGCGACACAGATACGCAGTGTTTT. It specifies CSLSGDTDTQCF.

The chain has TRBV27 and TRBJ2-5; D gene ambiguous. CDR1 MNHEY and CDR2 SMNVEV come from the germline V gene (reference sequence). V shed 5 bases and J shed 4 bases, with 14 bases lying between them. This CDR3 has 14 residues. The CDR3 coding sequence is TGTGCCAGCAGTCCCTTTTCCGCTGGAGAGACCCAGTACTTC. Protein product: CASSPFSAGETQYF.

This clonotype was detected once. The CDR3 here is CASSSYHAVRGHWDGYTF. CDR3 DNA: TGTGCCAGCAGCTCTTACCACGCGGTAAGGGGGCATTGGGATGGCTACACCTTC. This chain joins TRBV7-2 and TRBJ1-2; 7 positions match TRBD1. The CDR3 contains 18 residues. The trim removed 4 bases at V and 6 bases at J, leaving 20 bases unmatched. The V gene's germline CDR1 is SGHTA and CDR2 FQGNSA.

The sample holds many counts of this clonotype. The chain combines TRBV18 with TRBJ1-1; D not certain. Germline V gene data show CDR1 as KGHSH and CDR2 as LQKENI. Trimming took off 3 bases at V and 1 base at J, with 12 bases between the two ends. The CDR3 is 15 residues long. The CDR3 protein is CASSPSLNQNTEAFF. The CDR3 DNA sequence: TGTGCCAGCTCACCGAGTTTAAACCAGAACACTGAAGCTTTCTTT.

This clonotype was found a few times. This chain joins TRBV27 and TRBJ1-2; 8 nucleotides align to TRBD1. This CDR3 region has 12 residues. Per the germline V gene, CDR1 is MNHEY and CDR2 is SMNVEV (reference sequence). The V and J ends lost 8 bases and 8 bases, in that order; junction bases with no gene match: 7. CDR3 amino acids: CASGQGAWGYTF. The CDR3, as DNA: TGTGCCAGCGGGCAGGGGGCGTGGGGCTACACCTTC.

This clonotype was counted many times. This chain links TRBV4-1 with TRBJ1-1, with 7 bases identical to TRBD1. Germline-derived CDR1 and CDR2 are MGHRA and YSYEKL. The length of the CDR3 is 16 residues. The V and J ends lost 0 bases and 6 bases, in that order; junction bases with no gene match: 10. Written as DNA, the CDR3 is TGCGCCAGCAGCCAAGAGGCGGGCAGGGGGAGGGCTGAAGCTTTCTTT. Its protein product is CASSQEAGRGRAEAFF.

Points on this clonotype: A much larger clone is a single base away; this may be a read error. The chain uses TRBV6-1 and TRBJ2-1, with 10 bases aligning to TRBD2. CDR1 MNHNS and CDR2 SASEGT come from the germline V gene. The CDR3 has 15 amino acids. The DNA of the CDR3 is TGTGCCAGCCTGGAGCCGAGCGGGAGGGTTAATGGGCAGTTCTTC. This encodes CASLEPSGRVNGQFF.

This clonotype was recorded a few times. The V call is TRBV3-1, the J call TRBJ2-3; D is ambiguous. Trimming cost V 0 bases and J 10 bases, with 8 bases left between them. The CDR3 has 12 residues. The germline CDR1 and CDR2 sequences are LGHDT and YNNKEL (reference sequence). The CDR3 region has the DNA TGTGCCAGCAGCCAAGAAGGTAGAGCGCAGTATTTT. Translated, it gives CASSQEGRAQYF.

This sequence joins TRBV30 and TRBJ2-3; perhaps TRBD2 as D (6 bases). Trimming removed 5 bases from V and 1 base from J, with 22 bases in between. From germline, CDR1 is GTSNPN and CDR2 SVGIG (reference sequence). This CDR3 is 17 amino acids long. CDR3 protein: CAWGLFLGGLGTDTQYF. CDR3 bases: TGTGCCTGGGGTCTCTTCCTGGGAGGTTTGGGCACAGATACGCAGTATTTT.

On this clonotype itself: A read error may produce the germline difference seen at one junction end. V usage is TRBV7-7 and J usage is TRBJ2-1; TRBD1 is a possible D gene (5 bases). The germline V gene encodes CDR1 SSHAT and CDR2 FNYEAQ (reference sequence). CDR3 length equals 16 residues. CDR3 coding DNA: TGTGCTAGCAGCTTAGGCAGGGCTGGCTCCTACAATGAGCAGTTCTTC. Protein sequence: CASSLGRAGSYNEQFF.

This clonotype has at least ten counts. The chain carries TRBV11-3 and TRBJ2-7; 12 bases align to TRBD2. The CDR3 totals 16 residues. V dropped 4 bases and J dropped 3; count of bases not matched to a gene: 7. CDR1 and CDR2 (germline): SGHNT, YENEEA. CDR3 bases: TGTGCCAGCAGCTCGCGGACTAGCGGGACCATCTACGAGCAGTACTTC. Its protein product is CASSSRTSGTIYEQYF.